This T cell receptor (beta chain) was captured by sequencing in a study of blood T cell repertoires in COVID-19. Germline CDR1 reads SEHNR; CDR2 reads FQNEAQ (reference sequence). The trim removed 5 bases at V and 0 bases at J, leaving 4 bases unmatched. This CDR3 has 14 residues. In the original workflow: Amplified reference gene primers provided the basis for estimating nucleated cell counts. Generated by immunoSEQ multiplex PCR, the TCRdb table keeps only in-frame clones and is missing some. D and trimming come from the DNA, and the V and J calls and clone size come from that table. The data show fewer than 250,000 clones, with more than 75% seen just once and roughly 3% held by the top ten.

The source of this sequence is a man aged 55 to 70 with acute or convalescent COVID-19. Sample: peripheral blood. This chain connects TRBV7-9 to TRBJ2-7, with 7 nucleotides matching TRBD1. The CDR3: CASSVRDSSYEQYF. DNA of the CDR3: TGTGCCAGCAGCGTCCGGGACAGCTCCTACGAGCAGTACTTC.